Following are 18 T cell receptor beta chains from one sample sequenced in a study of shared clonotypes between healthy human individuals. Data came from immunoSEQ multiplex PCR; TCRdb stores just in-frame clones and leaves some out. The repertoire has millions of clones, 85% to 95% of them found once; the top ten carry roughly 0.13%. Sequenced material: naive CD4+ T cells sorted from blood. Stated subset: CD45RA+ positively selected. These receptors were collected from a man aged 18 to 35 in good health.

V and J are TRBV2 and TRBJ2-3; TRBD2 agrees at 11 bases. This CDR3 has 15 amino acids. Germline V gives CDR1 SNHLY, CDR2 FYNNEI. J was trimmed by 4 bases and V by 3 bases; bases with no gene match: 3. This CDR3 is CASSDTSGGPDTQYF. The CDR3 DNA is TGTGCCAGCAGTGACACTAGCGGGGGTCCAGATACGCAGTATTTT.

The chain recombines TRBV6-1 with TRBJ1-5; D is unresolved. Per the germline V gene, CDR1 is MNHNS and CDR2 is SASEGT. V lost 3 bases and J 6 bases, leaving 12 bases between the germline ends. The CDR3 extends over 14 amino acids. This CDR3 reads CASSDYWGTQPQHF. The DNA of the CDR3 is TGTGCCAGCAGTGATTATTGGGGTACTCAGCCCCAGCATTTT.

The rearrangement uses TRBV25-1 and TRBJ2-3, with 9 nucleotides matching TRBD1. CDR1 is MGHDK, CDR2 SYGVNS, per germline. This CDR3 region has 16 residues. The ends lost 6 bases at V and 0 bases at J; junction bases unmatched: 7. The CDR3 bases are TGTGCCAGCAGCACCGGACAGGGGAAGAGCACAGATACGCAGTATTTT. Translation: CASSTGQGKSTDTQYF.

CDR3 sequence reads: CSVETGISYEQYF. CDR3 sequence (DNA): TGCAGCGTTGAAACGGGAATCTCCTACGAGCAGTACTTC. The chain carries TRBV29-1 and TRBJ2-7; D might be TRBD2 (5 bases). Germline assignment: CDR1 SQVTM and CDR2 ANQGSEA. The CDR3 loop spans 13 amino acids. V was clipped by 2 bases and J by 0 bases, with 8 bases between them.

This chain links TRBV25-1 with TRBJ1-1; D is uncertain. V was trimmed by 2 bases and J by 9 bases, leaving 13 bases between them. CDR1 MGHDK and CDR2 SYGVNS come from the germline V gene. This CDR3 has 13 residues. The CDR3 DNA sequence: TGTGCCAGCAGTGAAGAATGGACGGCTAAAGCTTTCTTT. Its translation: CASSEEWTAKAFF.

This chain connects TRBV2 to TRBJ2-7; D remains unclear. This CDR3 spans 14 amino acids. Germline CDR1 SNHLY, CDR2 FYNNEI. V shed 7 bases and J shed 1 base, with 14 bases lying between them. In DNA, the CDR3 is TGTGCCAGCAACCTATGGACCGAATCCTACGAGCAGTACTTC. Amino acids: CASNLWTESYEQYF.

The gene calls are TRBV25-1 and TRBJ2-3, with 9 positions matching TRBD2. CDR3 length equals 13 residues. J lost 1 base, V lost 10 bases, and 3 bases had no gene match. Germline assignment: CDR1 MGHDK and CDR2 SYGVNS. The CDR3 DNA sequence: TGTGCCACCCGGACTAGCGGCACAGATACGCAGTATTTT. It codes for CATRTSGTDTQYF.

The chain combines TRBV18 with TRBJ2-3; the D gene is possibly TRBD1 (6 bases). The germline V gene has CDR1 KGHSH and CDR2 LQKENI. The V end lost 5 bases, the J end lost 0 bases, and 15 bases lay between the germline ends. This CDR3 spans 16 amino acids. CDR3 bases: TGTGCCAGCTCAGCAGGGGTAGTTACTAGCACAGATACGCAGTATTTT. Amino acid sequence: CASSAGVVTSTDTQYF.

The gene calls are TRBV7-9 and TRBJ1-1; D may be TRBD1 (5 bases). Trimming cost V 5 bases and J 4 bases, with 14 bases left between them. The CDR3 is 14 amino acids. Germline V gene sequence: CDR1 SEHNR, CDR2 FQNEAQ (reference sequence). The CDR3 region is CASSLPRDSTEAFF. CDR3 DNA sequence: TGTGCCAGCAGCCTCCCCAGGGATAGCACTGAAGCTTTCTTT. Variable domain in full (rest from reference TRBV7-9 and TRBJ1-1): DTGVSQNPRHKITKRGQNVTFRCDPISEHNRLYWYRQTLGQGPEFLTYFQNEAQLEKSRLLSDRFSAERPKGSFSTLEIQRTEQGDSAMYLCASSLPRDSTEAFFGQGTRLTVV.

As to this clone: One end of the junction is discordant with germline, which a read error may explain. Other nucleotide sequences in the sample specify the same CDR3. V gene TRBV5-4 combines with J gene TRBJ2-7; 7 bases match TRBD1. Germline CDR1 is SGHNT and CDR2 is YYREEE (reference sequence). The CDR3 extends over 14 amino acids. Here the CDR3 DNA reads TGCGCCAGCAGCCCGGAGACAGGGAGCTACGAGCAGTACTTC. This encodes CASSPETGSYEQYF.

Concerning this clone itself: The same CDR3 can be traced to other DNA sequences in this sample. The genes are TRBV11-3 and TRBJ2-2; D remains ambiguous. Trimming cost V 1 base and J 1 base, with 7 bases left between them. Germline V CDR1 and CDR2: SGHNT, YENEEA. This CDR3 is built from 15 residues. CDR3 loop: CASSLVSGNTGELFF. CDR3 sequence (DNA): TGTGCCAGCAGCTTAGTTTCCGGGAACACCGGGGAGCTGTTTTTT.

The CDR3, as DNA: TGTGCCAGCTCACTTTATAACCAGTATAGCAATCAGCCCCAGCATTTT. As protein: CASSLYNQYSNQPQHF. The chain carries TRBV18 and TRBJ1-5, with D uncertain. The V gene's germline CDR1 is KGHSH and CDR2 LQKENI. Trimming removed 4 bases at V and 0 bases at J, with 13 bases between. This CDR3 contains 16 residues.

The chain employs TRBV7-5 and TRBJ2-3. TRBV7-5 is a pseudogene locus. CDR3 length: 16 residues. DNA of the CDR3: TGTGCCAGAAGCCCCGCAACCCCCATTATAGGGGATACGCAGTATTTT. As protein: CARSPATPIIGDTQYF.

The rearrangement uses TRBV29-1 and TRBJ1-1; maybe TRBD1 (5 bases). Deletions cut 6 bases from V and 7 bases from J, with 12 bases between. Germline V gene sequence: CDR1 SQVTM, CDR2 ANQGSEA. This CDR3 contains 11 residues. The CDR3 spells CSVGGTGEAFF. The CDR3 DNA is TGCAGCGTCGGGGGGACGGGTGAAGCTTTCTTT.

The chain combines TRBV19 with TRBJ1-1, with D perhaps TRBD1 (5 bases). Germline loops: CDR1 LNHDA, CDR2 SQIVND (reference sequence). Between the trimmed V and J ends, which lost 7 bases and 6 bases, there was a span of 9 bases. This CDR3 has 11 residues. The CDR3 coding sequence is TGTGCCAGTACTAAGGGGCCTGAAGCTTTCTTT. This translates into CASTKGPEAFF.

This sequence joins TRBV9 and TRBJ2-3; tentatively, D is TRBD2 (6 bases). Trimming removed 4 bases from V and 0 bases from J, with 18 bases in between. Per the germline V gene, CDR1 is SGDLS and CDR2 is YYNGEE. The CDR3 runs to 17 residues. The CDR3, as DNA: TGTGCCAGCAGCCCCCAGCGGAGGGTCTCTAGCACAGATACGCAGTATTTT. Residues: CASSPQRRVSSTDTQYF.

V is TRBV7-9 and J is TRBJ1-1; 7 bases line up with TRBD1. The CDR3 runs to 15 residues. The V segment lost 5 bases and the J segment 2 bases; nucleotides outside the gene matches: 8. Germline V lookup: CDR1 SEHNR, CDR2 FQNEAQ (reference sequence). CDR3 residues: CASSRDRVFNTEAFF. The CDR3, as DNA: TGTGCCAGCAGCAGAGACAGGGTTTTTAACACTGAAGCTTTCTTT. Supplemented by reference TRBV7-9 and TRBJ1-1, the full variable domain reads DTGVSQNPRHKITKRGQNVTFRCDPISEHNRLYWYRQTLGQGPEFLTYFQNEAQLEKSRLLSDRFSAERPKGSFSTLEIQRTEQGDSAMYLCASSRDRVFNTEAFFGQGTRLTVV.

The V gene is TRBV10-3, the J gene TRBJ1-3; D gene uncertain. CDR3 size: 14 residues. Trimming stripped 8 bases from V and 0 bases from J, with 11 bases between. Germline V lookup: CDR1 ENHRY, CDR2 SYGVKD. The CDR3 sequence is CAIGRDNSGNTIYF. The CDR3 coding sequence is TGTGCCATCGGTAGAGACAACTCTGGAAACACCATATATTTT.